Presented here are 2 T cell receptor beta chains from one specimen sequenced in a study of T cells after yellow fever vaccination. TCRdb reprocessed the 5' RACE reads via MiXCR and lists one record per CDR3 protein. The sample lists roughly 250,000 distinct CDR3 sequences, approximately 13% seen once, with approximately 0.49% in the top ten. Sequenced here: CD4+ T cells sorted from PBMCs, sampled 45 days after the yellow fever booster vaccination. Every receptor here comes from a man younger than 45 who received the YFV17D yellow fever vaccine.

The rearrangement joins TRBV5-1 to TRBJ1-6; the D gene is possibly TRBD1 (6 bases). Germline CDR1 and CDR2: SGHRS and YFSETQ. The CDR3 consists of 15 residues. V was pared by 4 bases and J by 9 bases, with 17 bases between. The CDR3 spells CASSRTQGGSSPLHF. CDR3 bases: TGCGCCAGCAGCCGTACACAGGGTGGAAGTTCACCCCTCCACTTT.

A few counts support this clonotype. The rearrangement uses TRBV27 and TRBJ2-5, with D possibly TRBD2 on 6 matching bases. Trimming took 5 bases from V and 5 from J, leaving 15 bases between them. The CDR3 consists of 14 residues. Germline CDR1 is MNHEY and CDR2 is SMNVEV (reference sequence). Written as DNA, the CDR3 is TGTGCCAGCAGTCCCCGGCGGGGTGAGGAGACCCAGTACTTC. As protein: CASSPRRGEETQYF.